The 32 T cell receptor beta chains given below trace back to one sample, sequenced in a study of T cell responses to AZD1222 COVID-19 vaccine. Clones were sequenced by immunoSEQ multiplex PCR, and TCRdb holds only the in-frame ones, with some missing. The sample holds tens of thousands of clones, roughly 85% seen once. This specimen was peripheral blood, taken on day 0 of AZD1222 vaccination. The receptors come from an adult in good health.

The CDR3 sequence: CASSAGQVHQPQHF. Here the CDR3 DNA reads TGTGCCAGCAGCGCCGGACAGGTTCATCAGCCCCAGCATTTT. This rearrangement joins TRBV9 to TRBJ1-5; 7 nucleotides line up with TRBD1. V lost 3 bases, J lost 5 bases, and 5 bases stayed unmatched. The germline V gene encodes CDR1 SGDLS and CDR2 YYNGEE. There are 14 residues in the CDR3. The full variable domain, its missing parts supplied by reference TRBV9 and TRBJ1-5, is DSGVTQTPKHLITATGQRVTLRCSPRSGDLSVYWYQQSLDQGLQFLIQYYNGEERAKGNILERFSAQQFPDLHSELNLSSLELGDSALYFCASSAGQVHQPQHFGDGTRLSIL.

The chain carries TRBV7-2 and TRBJ1-2; D is unclear. The CDR3 has 13 amino acids. V lost 6 bases and J 3 bases, leaving 11 bases between the germline ends. Germline V CDR1 and CDR2: SGHTA, FQGNSA. Here the CDR3 DNA reads TGTGCCAGCAGTTCCAGGCTCGACTATGGCTACACCTTC. Translated: CASSSRLDYGYTF.

The rearrangement joins TRBV5-1 to TRBJ1-4; 8 nucleotides agree with TRBD1. Trimming cost V 0 bases and J 6 bases; bases outside gene matches: 4. Germline CDR1 is SGHRS and CDR2 is YFSETQ. The CDR3 runs 15 residues. The CDR3 region has the DNA TGCGCCAGCAGCTTGGGTGGACAGGGTTATGAAAAACTGTTTTTT. It yields the protein CASSLGGQGYEKLFF.

This chain links TRBV27 with TRBJ1-2; TRBD1 matches at 7 bases. This CDR3 contains 15 residues. CDR1 is MNHEY, CDR2 SMNVEV, per germline (reference sequence). V was pared by 2 bases and J by 7 bases, with 10 bases of the junction left unmatched. The DNA for the CDR3 is TGTGCCAGCAGTTTAAGGGGACAGAGCCTCTTTGGCTACACCTTC. Its translation: CASSLRGQSLFGYTF.

The rearrangement links TRBV5-6 to TRBJ1-2; D might be TRBD1 (5 bases). There are 15 residues in the CDR3. Per germline, CDR1 SGHDT and CDR2 YYEEEE. V gave up 5 bases and J gave up 0 bases, with 14 bases separating them. The CDR3 DNA follows: TGTGCCAGCAGGTGGACACCTACAGCTAACTATGGCTACACCTTC. Residues: CASRWTPTANYGYTF.

This clone was seen more than once but under ten times. The chain is built from TRBV3-1 (or the pseudogene TRBV3-2) and TRBJ2-7; no firm D call. This CDR3 spans 12 amino acids. CDR1 and CDR2 from the germline V gene are LGHDT and YNNKEL (reference sequence). Deletions cut 1 base from V and 1 base from J, with 2 bases between. CDR3 sequence (DNA): TGTGCCAGCAGCCAAGCGTCCTACGAGCAGTACTTC. This sequence encodes CASSQASYEQYF.

J is TRBJ2-7 and V is TRBV6-2 or TRBV6-3; 9 bases are shared with TRBD2. Germline CDR1 is MNHEY and CDR2 is SVGEGT. This CDR3 region has 16 residues. The J segment lost 2 bases and the V segment lost 5 bases, leaving 10 bases of the junction unmatched. The CDR3 is CASSQDLAGVPYEQYF. DNA for the CDR3: TGTGCCAGCAGTCAGGATTTAGCGGGAGTTCCCTACGAGCAGTACTTC.

The V gene is TRBV18, the J gene TRBJ1-5, with TRBD1 matching over 7 bases. Germline lookup yields CDR1 KGHSH and CDR2 LQKENI. V was clipped by 3 bases and J by 4 bases; unmatched bases: 6. The CDR3 covers 15 residues. This CDR3 is CASSPQTGPNQPQHF. The CDR3 nucleotides read TGTGCCAGCTCACCCCAGACAGGGCCGAATCAGCCCCAGCATTTT.

Only one count was recorded for this clone. The chain is built from TRBV18 and TRBJ1-2; D gene ambiguous. The CDR3 contains 13 residues. Trimming took 3 bases from V and 5 from J, leaving 10 bases between them. Germline CDR1 KGHSH, CDR2 LQKENI. In DNA form, the CDR3 reads TGTGCCAGCTCACCGGGAGGGTGGTATGGCTACACCTTC. Residues: CASSPGGWYGYTF.

This sequence joins TRBV14 and TRBJ2-2; 11 nucleotides line up with TRBD1. This CDR3 has 16 residues. V lost 2 bases to trimming and J lost 4 bases; unmatched junction nucleotides: 3. Germline V gives CDR1 SGHDN, CDR2 FVKESK. The DNA for the CDR3 is TGTGCCAGCAGCCAAACTGGGACAGGGGGCACCGGGGAGCTGTTTTTT. Translating gives CASSQTGTGGTGELFF.

The chain carries TRBV6-5 and TRBJ1-2, with TRBD1 matching over 10 bases. Trimming at V came to 6 bases and at J to 2 bases, leaving 3 bases not matched to a gene. The CDR3 runs to 14 residues. Germline V CDR1 and CDR2: MNHEY, SVGAGI. DNA for the CDR3: TGTGCCAGCAGACGGGACAGGGGAAACTATGGCTACACCTTC. This codes for CASRRDRGNYGYTF.

This chain joins TRBV6-2 or TRBV6-3 and TRBJ2-7; D not certain. Per germline, CDR1 MNHEY and CDR2 SVGEGT. V lost 0 bases and J lost 9, with 9 bases in between. The CDR3 totals 12 residues. CDR3 loop: CASSYSPLGQYF. In nucleotides, the CDR3 is TGTGCCAGCAGTTACTCTCCACTGGGGCAGTACTTC.

The chain uses TRBV7-6 and TRBJ1-1; tentatively, D is TRBD1 (6 bases). This CDR3 is 15 amino acids long. The V end lost 4 bases, the J end lost 5 bases, and 17 bases lay between the germline ends. CDR1 SGHVS and CDR2 FNYEAQ come from the germline V gene. CDR3 sequence reads: CASSSTRGDGTEAFF. In DNA form, the CDR3 reads TGTGCCAGCAGCTCCACTAGGGGGGACGGTACTGAAGCTTTCTTT.

V and J are TRBV27 and TRBJ1-1; a weak D match, TRBD1 (5 bases). The V and J ends lost 4 bases and 0 bases respectively, with 18 bases between them. Germline lookup yields CDR1 MNHEY and CDR2 SMNVEV (reference sequence). CDR3 length equals 17 residues. CDR3 DNA sequence: TGTGCCAGCAGTTCCTCCTACAACACAGGATTGAACACTGAAGCTTTCTTT. Protein: CASSSSYNTGLNTEAFF.

The genes are TRBV27 and TRBJ2-2, with 8 positions matching TRBD1. CDR1 and CDR2 from the germline V gene are MNHEY and SMNVEV (reference sequence). CDR3 length: 17 residues. V trimming: 0 bases; J trimming: 5 bases; junction bases outside the gene matches: 8. The DNA for the CDR3 is TGTGCCAGCAGTTTATCGCCCCAGGGGGCGGGGACCGGGGAGCTGTTTTTT. Translated, it gives CASSLSPQGAGTGELFF.

V usage is TRBV7-6 and J usage is TRBJ2-3; 11 bases align to TRBD1. The J segment lost 3 bases and the V segment lost 2 bases, leaving 4 bases of the junction unmatched. The germline gives CDR1 SGHVS, CDR2 FNYEAQ. The CDR3 runs 16 residues. In nucleotides, the CDR3 is TGTGCCAGCAGCTTATATGGACAGGGGGCGACAGATACGCAGTATTTT. Translating gives CASSLYGQGATDTQYF.

V gene TRBV5-4 combines with J gene TRBJ1-2; no clear D gene. In germline, CDR1 is SGHNT, CDR2 YYREEE (reference sequence). Trimming pared 0 bases from V and 5 bases from J, leaving 8 bases between. The CDR3 has 13 residues. For the CDR3, the DNA is TGTGCCAGCAGCTTGGCCCGGGATTATGGCTACACCTTC. Its protein is CASSLARDYGYTF.

A few counts support this clone. This chain uses TRBV4-2 with TRBJ2-2; D gene ambiguous. Trimming stripped 1 base from V and 7 bases from J, with 13 bases between. The CDR3 loop spans 15 amino acids. The germline gives CDR1 LGHNA, CDR2 YNFKEQ. CDR3: CASSQGRPPSGELFF. The CDR3, as DNA: TGTGCCAGCAGCCAAGGACGGCCCCCCAGCGGGGAGCTGTTTTTT.

The chain couples TRBV30 to TRBJ1-1; D unresolved. The CDR3 is 12 amino acids. The V end was cut by 2 bases, the J end by 8 bases, with 12 bases between. Germline CDR1 and CDR2: GTSNPN and SVGIG (reference sequence). CDR3 region: CAWSTGEPEAFF. The CDR3 nucleotides are TGTGCCTGGAGTACCGGGGAACCAGAAGCTTTCTTT.

The rearrangement uses TRBV29-1 and TRBJ2-1, with 7 bases fitting TRBD2. Germline CDR1 reads SQVTM; CDR2 reads ANQGSEA. This CDR3 has 15 residues. J lost 1 base, V lost 7 bases, and 10 bases had no gene match. The CDR3 region is CSAGLDSYSYNEQFF. DNA of the CDR3: TGCAGCGCAGGACTAGATTCATATTCCTACAATGAGCAGTTCTTC.

V gene TRBV18 combines with J gene TRBJ1-1, with D unresolved. The V gene lost 2 bases and the J gene lost 4 bases, with 14 bases spanning the gap. The germline V gene encodes CDR1 KGHSH and CDR2 LQKENI. The CDR3 extends over 15 amino acids. The DNA for the CDR3 is TGTGCCAGCTCACCATTGTCCTCGGGGAGCACTGAAGCTTTCTTT. Its protein product is CASSPLSSGSTEAFF.

This clone was detected a few times. The chain joins TRBV4-3 to TRBJ1-2; 8 bases are shared with TRBD1. The CDR3 contains 14 residues. The V and J ends lost 6 bases and 7 bases, in that order; junction bases with no gene match: 10. The germline gives CDR1 LGHNA, CDR2 YSLEER. As DNA, the CDR3 is TGCGCCAGCAGGCCGCAGGGGGCGATGGGTGGCTACACCTTC. Translating gives CASRPQGAMGGYTF.

This chain uses TRBV11-3 with TRBJ2-5, with TRBD1 matching 7 bases. The CDR3 length is 15 residues. V was pared by 1 base and J by 1 base, with 3 bases of the junction left unmatched. Germline CDR1 reads SGHNT; CDR2 reads YENEEA. In DNA form, the CDR3 reads TGTGCCAGCAGCTTAGGTGGGACAGTCCAAGAGACCCAGTACTTC. It translates to CASSLGGTVQETQYF.

V usage is TRBV7-2 and J usage is TRBJ2-5, with D possibly TRBD2 on 5 matching bases. The CDR3 length is 14 residues. Germline CDR1 and CDR2: SGHTA and FQGNSA. V was clipped by 5 bases and J by 5 bases, with 15 bases between them. CDR3: CASSHNPGRETQYF. The CDR3 region has the DNA TGTGCCAGCAGCCACAACCCGGGAAGGGAGACCCAGTACTTC.

The chain has TRBV18 and TRBJ2-1; D is uncertain. The ends were cut back, 2 bases at V and 7 bases at J, with 6 bases in the middle. Germline V gene lookup returns CDR1 KGHSH and CDR2 LQKENI. CDR3 length equals 12 residues. The CDR3 DNA reads TGTGCCAGCTCACCATTTGAGAATGAGCAGTTCTTC. This encodes CASSPFENEQFF.

The V call is TRBV6-6, the J call TRBJ2-7; the D call may be TRBD1 or TRBD2 (5 bases each). Germline V lookup: CDR1 MNHNY, CDR2 SVGAGI (reference sequence). Trimming cost V 2 bases and J 1 base, with 15 bases left between them. The CDR3 is 16 amino acids. The CDR3: CASSYGRGEASYEQYF. In nucleotides, the CDR3 is TGTGCCAGCAGTTACGGGCGAGGGGAAGCTTCCTACGAGCAGTACTTC.

This clone appeared a single time. The chain is built from TRBV29-1 and TRBJ2-1, with TRBD2 matching 8 bases. The CDR3 consists of 12 residues. Per the germline V gene, CDR1 is SQVTM and CDR2 is ANQGSEA. V dropped 4 bases and J dropped 6; count of bases not matched to a gene: 2. The chain's CDR3 is CSVAGRANEQFF. CDR3 coding DNA: TGCAGCGTTGCCGGGAGGGCCAATGAGCAGTTCTTC.

The rearrangement joins TRBV10-3 to TRBJ2-1; D is tentatively TRBD1 or TRBD2 (6 bases each). The CDR3 loop spans 16 amino acids. Deletions cut 6 bases from V and 7 bases from J, with 22 bases between. Germline loops: CDR1 ENHRY, CDR2 SYGVKD. Here the CDR3 reads CAISGGFGGLGNEQFF. The CDR3 nucleotides read TGTGCCATCAGCGGGGGATTTGGGGGGCTAGGTAATGAGCAGTTCTTC.

V is TRBV3-1 (or the pseudogene TRBV3-2) and J is TRBJ2-5; TRBD2 might be the D (5 bases). V was shortened by 3 bases and J by 2 bases, with 13 bases between the two germline ends. The CDR3 length is 15 residues. Germline V gene lookup returns CDR1 LGHDT and CDR2 YNNKEL (reference sequence). CDR3 amino acids: CASSHSGNLQETQYF. CDR3 DNA sequence: TGTGCCAGCAGCCACTCCGGGAACCTACAAGAGACCCAGTACTTC.

The rearrangement joins TRBV6-5 to TRBJ1-2; D ambiguous. V was clipped by 5 bases and J by 5 bases, with 3 bases between them. Germline V lookup: CDR1 MNHEY, CDR2 SVGAGI. The CDR3 has 10 residues. The CDR3 loop is CASSRYGYTF. For the CDR3, the DNA is TGTGCCAGCAGTAGGTATGGCTACACCTTC.

This clone appeared a single time. The V and J genes are TRBV9 and TRBJ2-7, with TRBD2 as a possible D gene (5 bases). CDR1 SGDLS and CDR2 YYNGEE come from the germline V gene. The CDR3 runs to 15 residues. V was clipped by 4 bases and J by 4 bases, with 18 bases between them. The CDR3 here is CASSPQTGTGYEQYF. The CDR3 DNA reads TGTGCCAGCAGCCCGCAGACTGGTACGGGGTACGAGCAGTACTTC. The full variable domain, completed using reference TRBV9 and TRBJ2-7, is DSGVTQTPKHLITATGQRVTLRCSPRSGDLSVYWYQQSLDQGLQFLIQYYNGEERAKGNILERFSAQQFPDLHSELNLSSLELGDSALYFCASSPQTGTGYEQYFGPGTRLTVT.

The gene calls are TRBV3-1 (or the pseudogene TRBV3-2) and TRBJ1-2; 7 bases are a match to TRBD1. Trimming took 0 bases from V and 6 from J; bases not matched to a gene: 10. CDR3 length: 16 amino acids. Germline V gene lookup returns CDR1 LGHDT and CDR2 YNNKEL (reference sequence). This CDR3 reads CASSQEGSGQRNGYTF. CDR3 DNA sequence: TGTGCCAGCAGCCAAGAAGGTTCGGGACAGAGGAATGGCTACACCTTC.